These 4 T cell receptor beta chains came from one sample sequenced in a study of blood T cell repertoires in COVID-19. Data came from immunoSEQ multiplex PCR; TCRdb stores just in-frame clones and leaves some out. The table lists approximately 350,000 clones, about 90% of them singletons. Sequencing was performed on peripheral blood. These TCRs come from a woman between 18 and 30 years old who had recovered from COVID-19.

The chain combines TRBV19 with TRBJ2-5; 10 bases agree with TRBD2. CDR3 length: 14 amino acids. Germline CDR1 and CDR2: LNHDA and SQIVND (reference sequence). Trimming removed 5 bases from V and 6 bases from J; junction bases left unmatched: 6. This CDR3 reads CASSLAGELKTQYF. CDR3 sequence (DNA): TGTGCCAGTAGTCTAGCGGGAGAGTTGAAGACCCAGTACTTC.

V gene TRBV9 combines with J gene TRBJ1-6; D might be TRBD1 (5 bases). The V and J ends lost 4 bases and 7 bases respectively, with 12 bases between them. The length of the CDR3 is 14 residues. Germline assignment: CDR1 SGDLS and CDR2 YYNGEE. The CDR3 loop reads CASSYTAGNSPLHF. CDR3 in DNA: TGTGCCAGCAGCTACACCGCAGGGAATTCACCCCTCCACTTT.

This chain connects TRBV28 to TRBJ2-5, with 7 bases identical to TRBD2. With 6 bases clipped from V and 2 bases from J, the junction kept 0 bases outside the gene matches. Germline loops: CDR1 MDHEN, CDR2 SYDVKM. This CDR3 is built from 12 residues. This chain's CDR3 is CASRRGQETQYF. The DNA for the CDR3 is TGTGCCAGCAGGCGGGGGCAAGAGACCCAGTACTTC. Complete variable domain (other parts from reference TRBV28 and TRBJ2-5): DVKVTQSSRYLVKRTGEKVFLECVQDMDHENMFWYRQDPGLGLRLIYFSYDVKMKEKGDIPEGYSVSREKKERFSLILESASTNQTSMYLCASRRGQETQYFGPGTRLLVL.

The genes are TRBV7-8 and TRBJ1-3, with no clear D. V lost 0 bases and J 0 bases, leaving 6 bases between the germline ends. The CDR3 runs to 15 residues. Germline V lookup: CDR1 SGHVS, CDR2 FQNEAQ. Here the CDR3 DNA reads TGTGCCAGCAGCTTAGCGGGGAGCTCTGGAAACACCATATATTTT. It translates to CASSLAGSSGNTIYF. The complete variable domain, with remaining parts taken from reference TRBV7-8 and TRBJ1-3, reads GAGVSQSPRYKVAKRGQDVALRCDPISGHVSLFWYQQALGQGPEFLTYFQNEAQLDKSGLPSDRFFAERPEGSVSTLKIQRTQQEDSAVYLCASSLAGSSGNTIYFGEGSWLTVV.